A selection of T cell receptor beta chains follows, all from one sample in a study of cytomegalovirus exposure and HLA in healthy donors. The method was immunoSEQ multiplex PCR; TCRdb's version includes in-frame clones alone and lacks a portion of them. The sample lists about 120,000 clones, around 80% occurring once. The specimen was PBMCs. The receptors shown here come from a young man in good health and CMV-seropositive. Both conserved end residues are part of each CDR3. The D gene is left open where the match is weak. Clone size is stated in some rows and not others, as once, few, many or a class when expanded.

CDR3 DNA,CDR3 protein,J gene,clone size,D gene,V gene
TGTGCCAGCATCCGGGGGAACACTGAAGCTTTCTTT,CASIRGNTEAFF,TRBJ1-1,many,-,TRBV5-5
TGTGCCAGCAGCTTAAGGGCGGTCCGTGCGGGACTGGCAGATACGCAGTATTTT,CASSLRAVRAGLADTQYF,TRBJ2-3,-,-,TRBV11-2
TGTGCCAGCATGGGGCTCGGGCGCAAAGTCAATCAGCCCCAGCATTTT,CASMGLGRKVNQPQHF,TRBJ1-5,once,-,TRBV21-1
TGTGCCAGCAGCTTAGGCGGGAGGCAAGAGACCCAGTACTTC,CASSLGGRQETQYF,TRBJ2-5,-,TRBD2,TRBV7-6
TGTGCCAGCAGCAAACTATCCGCCGACTACGAGCAGTACTTC,CASSKLSADYEQYF,TRBJ2-7,-,-,TRBV7-6
TGTGCCAGCAGTCGGACTAGCGGGAGATTCTACGAGCAGTACTTC,CASSRTSGRFYEQYF,TRBJ2-7,-,TRBD2,TRBV27
TGTGCCAGCAGCTTAGCGCCGGCTAGCGCCGGGGGGACGCAGTATTTT,CASSLAPASAGGTQYF,TRBJ2-3,-,TRBD2,TRBV7-2
TGTGCCAGCAGTTTGTATGCGGGTGTGATCGACGAGCAGTACTTC,CASSLYAGVIDEQYF,TRBJ2-7,-,-,TRBV27
TGTGCCAGCAGCGTCGGACAGGACGTGGGTACGCAGTATTTT,CASSVGQDVGTQYF,TRBJ2-3,-,TRBD1,TRBV11-2
TGTGCCAGCAGCTTACTCTCTAGAAGCGAGCAGTTCTTC,CASSLLSRSEQFF,TRBJ2-1,few,-,TRBV7-2
TGTGCCAGCAGCTTCGACATCTTCAACACTGAAGCTTTCTTT,CASSFDIFNTEAFF,TRBJ1-1,-,-,TRBV14
TGTGCCAGCTCTTTGGACAGCACCTATGGCTACACCTTC,CASSLDSTYGYTF,TRBJ1-2,-,-,TRBV18
TGTGCCAGCAGCTTCGACTACTACCAAGAGACCCAGTACTTC,CASSFDYYQETQYF,TRBJ2-5,-,-,TRBV11-2
TGTGCCAGCAGTGGACAGGGACACAATGAGCAGTTCTTC,CASSGQGHNEQFF,TRBJ2-1,-,TRBD1,TRBV11-3
TGCGCCAGCAGCTTGGTGAGAGGGGGAGTCTATAACTATGGCTACACCTTC,CASSLVRGGVYNYGYTF,TRBJ1-2,-,-,TRBV5-1
TGTGCCAGCAGTTTACAGGGGGCCTCGAATCAGCCCCAGCATTTT,CASSLQGASNQPQHF,TRBJ1-5,few,TRBD1,TRBV27
TGTGCCAGCAGCCCAACGTTGGAGCCTGAAAAACTGTTTTTT,CASSPTLEPEKLFF,TRBJ1-4,-,-,TRBV7-9
TGCGCCAGCAGCGATGGACAGGGTTATGGCTACACCTTC,CASSDGQGYGYTF,TRBJ1-2,-,TRBD1,TRBV5-1
TGTGCCAGCAGCTTGGAAGCCACCGGGGGGGAGCTGTTTTTT,CASSLEATGGELFF,TRBJ2-2,-,-,TRBV7-8
TGTGCCAGCAGTTATGGGACTAGCATGTATAGCGGGGAGCTGTTTTTT,CASSYGTSMYSGELFF,TRBJ2-2,-,TRBD2,TRBV6-5
TGCGCCAGCAGCCAAGATGAGGCTAGCGCCTACGAGCAGTACTTC,CASSQDEASAYEQYF,TRBJ2-7,-,-,TRBV4-3
TGTGCCAGCAGTTCACCCCGCCCGGGACAGAAACAAGAGACCCAGTACTTC,CASSSPRPGQKQETQYF,TRBJ2-5,-,TRBD1,TRBV28
TGTGCCAGCAGCTTAGGCGGGACAGTCTATGGCTACACCTTC,CASSLGGTVYGYTF,TRBJ1-2,-,TRBD1,TRBV13
TGTGCCAGCAGCTCCCTCCTGCAGGGGCACTATGGCTACACCTTC,CASSSLLQGHYGYTF,TRBJ1-2,few,-,TRBV5-5
TGTGCCAGCAGCTTAGACTCCTCACTCTATGGCTACACCTTC,CASSLDSSLYGYTF,TRBJ1-2,-,-,TRBV7-2
TGTGCCAGCAGTCATAGAGTGAACACTGAAGCTTTCTTT,CASSHRVNTEAFF,TRBJ1-1,once,-,TRBV6-1
TGCAGTGCTAGATCGGAGGAGCAGTACTTC,CSARSEEQYF,TRBJ2-7,-,-,TRBV20-1
TGTGCCAGCAGCGAGACCGAGGACACCGGGGAGCTGTTTTTT,CASSETEDTGELFF,TRBJ2-2,few,-,TRBV5-8
TGTGCCAGCAGCGCCCGGGACAGAGACTACGAGCAGTACTTC,CASSARDRDYEQYF,TRBJ2-7,-,TRBD1,TRBV9
TGTGCCAGCAGCCAAGATCGCAATAGGAGGGACCAGCCCCAGCATTTT,CASSQDRNRRDQPQHF,TRBJ1-5,-,-,TRBV4-2
TGCGCCAGCAGCCAGGGACTTGAGCAGTTCTTC,CASSQGLEQFF,TRBJ2-1,-,-,TRBV4-1